This TCR beta chain was identified during a study of cytomegalovirus exposure and HLA in healthy donors. Study information: The roughly 130 validation repertoires, a later analysis reported, used the same platform as the roughly 660 repertoires from the first cohort.

This CDR3 region has 16 residues. Germline lookup yields CDR1 SGHRS and CDR2 YFSETQ. V trimming: 4 bases; J trimming: 4 bases; junction bases outside the gene matches: 6. Only in-frame clones appear in the TCRdb table, and some are missing; sequencing was by immunoSEQ multiplex PCR. This table holds approximately 300,000 clones, roughly 85% found once. The donors were in the 120-subject validation cohort, distinct from the roughly 700-subject first cohort. The chain recombines TRBV5-1 with TRBJ2-3, with 13 bases aligning to TRBD2. The clonotype was recovered from a woman between 18 and 29 years old in good health and CMV-seronegative. Sequenced sample: PBMCs. CDR3 residues: CASSPGLAGDADTQYF. The CDR3, as DNA: TGCGCCAGCAGCCCTGGACTAGCGGGAGATGCAGATACGCAGTATTTT.